This TCR beta chain was obtained from a study of blood T cells in healthy people across ages. As to this clonotype: Germline is not matched at one junction end, which may reflect a read error.

The CDR3 has 16 amino acids. Per the germline V gene, CDR1 is MNHEY and CDR2 is SVGAGI. Alongside a J-beta primer mix, a sample-barcoded 5' primer served in a second PCR lasting roughly 6 to 12 cycles. MiXCR, run by TCRdb on the 5' RACE reads, gives a single entry per CDR3 protein. The data contain about 1.5 million distinct CDR3 sequences, around 40% of them seen just once; the ten biggest clones take up about 4%. The TCR comes from a woman aged 18-29 years in good health. The specimen sequenced was blood. The rearrangement uses TRBV6-5 and TRBJ2-1, with 9 bases aligning to TRBD2. The CDR3 is CASRNSLAGLNNKQFF. The CDR3 bases are TGTGCCAGCAGAAATTCACTAGCGGGTCTTAACAATAAGCAGTTCTTC.